This entry lists 17 T cell receptor beta chains sequenced from one sample in a study of metastatic and nonmetastatic thyroid tumors. Treatment of any kind had been given to no patient before thyroid surgery. With MiXCR, TCRdb called clones anew from the PCR reads. The profile shows some 90,000 clones, approximately 9% of them singletons. Sequenced sample: blood. Receptor source: a female donor with papillary thyroid cancer or a benign thyroid nodule (not recorded which). Some clones in this sample may be carry-over from other donors' samples.

This clone appeared a few times. J is TRBJ2-5 and V is TRBV5-1; TRBD2 matches 11 bases. With 3 bases clipped from V and 7 bases from J, the junction kept 14 bases outside the gene matches. The length of the CDR3 is 17 residues. Germline V gives CDR1 SGHRS, CDR2 YFSETQ. The CDR3 nucleotides read TGCGCCAGCAGCTACGCGACTAGCGGGGTCGCTGGTGGGACCCAGTACTTC. This translates into CASSYATSGVAGGTQYF.

This clone was counted ten times or more. This chain joins TRBV20-1 and TRBJ2-5, with D perhaps given as TRBD1 or TRBD2 (6 bases each). The ends were cut back, 0 bases at V and 5 bases at J, with 19 bases in the middle. Germline CDR1 DFQATT, CDR2 SNEGSKA (reference sequence). CDR3 length equals 16 residues. CDR3 DNA sequence: TGCAGTGCTAGAGATAGGCACGGGGGCTGGAGTGAGACCCAGTACTTC. This sequence encodes CSARDRHGGWSETQYF.

This clone was counted at least ten times. The rearrangement uses TRBV20-1 and TRBJ1-1; 11 nucleotides match TRBD1. The CDR3 runs 12 residues. V shed 5 bases and J 8 bases; nucleotides not matched to a gene: 4. Per germline, CDR1 DFQATT and CDR2 SNEGSKA (reference sequence). CDR3 loop: CSAWDRGTEAFF. DNA of the CDR3: TGCAGTGCTTGGGACAGGGGGACCGAAGCTTTCTTT.

V usage is TRBV5-1 and J usage is TRBJ2-1; 8 bases line up with TRBD2. The V and J ends lost 4 bases and 3 bases, in that order; junction bases with no gene match: 9. CDR1 is SGHRS and CDR2 is YFSETQ in the germline V gene. This CDR3 is built from 16 residues. The CDR3 spells CASSPFAAGGYNEQFF. The CDR3 DNA follows: TGCGCCAGCAGCCCATTTGCTGCGGGAGGCTACAATGAGCAGTTCTTC.

In this sample, this clone turned up many times. The gene calls are TRBV6-4 and TRBJ2-1; 10 nucleotides align to TRBD1. The CDR3 sequence is 15 residues long. The germline V gene has CDR1 MRHNA and CDR2 SNTAGT. J lost 5 bases, V lost 2 bases, and 3 bases had no gene match. The DNA of the CDR3 is TGTGCCAGCAGTGACGGGACAGGGGCACACAATGAGCAGTTCTTC. Amino acids: CASSDGTGAHNEQFF.

This clone was observed many times. Other DNA sequences in this specimen translate into the identical CDR3. CDR3 sequence reads: CSASGAEYTQYF. CDR3 nucleotide sequence: TGCAGTGCTAGCGGGGCCGAGTATACGCAGTATTTT. The J gene is TRBJ2-3, the V gene TRBV20-1; D is tentatively TRBD1 or TRBD2 (5 bases each). The germline V gene has CDR1 DFQATT and CDR2 SNEGSKA (reference sequence). V was pared by 3 bases and J by 7 bases, with 11 bases between. The CDR3 consists of 12 residues.

This clone was recorded many times. V is TRBV11-2 and J is TRBJ2-1; tentatively, D is TRBD1 or TRBD2 (5 bases each). V was trimmed by 3 bases and J by 6 bases, leaving 9 bases between them. This CDR3 has 13 amino acids. Germline CDR1 and CDR2: SGHAT and FQNNGV. Here the CDR3 DNA reads TGTGCCAGCAGCTTTGTGGGGGTCAATGAGCAGTTCTTC. Translating gives CASSFVGVNEQFF.

This clone has only a few counts. One base away lies a much larger clone, so this may be a sequencing read error. The chain couples TRBV7-2 to TRBJ1-1; 7 bases are shared with TRBD1. CDR3 length: 12 residues. In germline, CDR1 is SGHTA, CDR2 FQGNSA. CDR3 bases: TGTGCCGGCAGCTTATCGAACAGGGGTGCTTTCTTT. Protein sequence: CAGSLSNRGAFF.

This clone was found many times. The chain uses TRBV18 and TRBJ2-4; D is unresolved. Germline loops: CDR1 KGHSH, CDR2 LQKENI. The V end lost 1 base, the J end lost 3 bases, and 13 bases lay between the germline ends. The CDR3 sequence is 16 residues long. CDR3 region: CASSPQDGAIKNIQYF. The CDR3 region has the DNA TGTGCCAGCTCACCACAGGATGGAGCTATCAAAAACATTCAGTACTTC.

The table lists this clone with many counts. J is TRBJ1-1 and V is TRBV19, with D perhaps matching TRBD1 (6 bases). With 8 bases removed from V and 0 bases from J, the gap between germline ends came to 16 bases. The CDR3 runs 15 residues. From germline, CDR1 is LNHDA and CDR2 SQIVND (reference sequence). The CDR3 loop is CASPGGVRMNTEAFF. CDR3 DNA sequence: TGTGCCAGTCCCGGGGGCGTCCGGATGAACACTGAAGCTTTCTTT.

The table lists this clone with many counts. The chain links TRBV19 to TRBJ2-6; D is unclear. The CDR3 extends over 14 amino acids. From germline, CDR1 is LNHDA and CDR2 SQIVND (reference sequence). Trimming pared 9 bases from V and 0 bases from J, leaving 9 bases between. The CDR3 DNA reads as TGTGCCAGCAGACACCACTCTGGGGCCAACGTCCTGACTTTC. Translation gives CASRHHSGANVLTF.

This clone was observed at least ten times. For the CDR3, the DNA is TGCGCCAGCAGGACTAGCGGGAGCACAGATACGCAGTATTTT. This encodes CASRTSGSTDTQYF. The chain combines TRBV10-2 with TRBJ2-3, with 10 bases aligning to TRBD2. The V and J ends lost 6 bases and 0 bases, in that order; junction bases with no gene match: 0. Per the germline V gene, CDR1 is WSHSY and CDR2 is SAAADI. The CDR3 loop spans 14 amino acids.

In its sample, this clone is medium-sized. At the DNA level, this CDR3 is encoded by other sequences in the same sample as well. V gene TRBV2 combines with J gene TRBJ1-2; no clear D. The germline V and J ends were trimmed by 2 bases and 4 bases, with 8 bases remaining between them. The CDR3 spans 13 residues. Germline assignment: CDR1 SNHLY and CDR2 FYNNEI. The CDR3 here is CASSERQVYGYTF. CDR3 bases: TGTGCCAGCAGTGAACGGCAGGTCTATGGCTACACCTTC.

This clone was counted ten times or more. Mismatch with germline at one junction end may stem from a read error. The chain has TRBV20-1 and TRBJ1-5, with 10 positions matching TRBD1. Germline CDR1 reads DFQATT; CDR2 reads SNEGSKA (reference sequence). The CDR3 sequence is 15 residues long. The CDR3 loop is CSARAGTGVNQPQHF. The CDR3 nucleotides read TGCAGTGCCAGAGCCGGGACAGGGGTCAATCAGCCCCAGCATTTT.

A note on this clone: A read error may be the cause here, since a much bigger clone is one base away. Other DNA sequences in the sample encode the same CDR3. The CDR3 region is CASGPGTPLDEQFF. CDR3 DNA sequence: TGTGCTAGTGGTCCCGGGACACCTCTCGATGAGCAGTTCTTC. V is TRBV12-5 and J is TRBJ2-1, with a weak D call TRBD1 (6 bases). This CDR3 has 14 residues. V was trimmed by 5 bases and J by 8 bases, leaving 16 bases between them. CDR1 LGHNT and CDR2 FRNRAP come from the germline V gene.

This clone has a count of ten or more. The chain joins TRBV29-1 to TRBJ2-5; 9 bases fit TRBD1. This CDR3 has 13 amino acids. Unmatched junction bases numbered 7, after V lost 6 bases and J lost 5 bases. From germline, CDR1 is SQVTM and CDR2 ANQGSEA. CDR3 protein: CSVRTGAAETQYF. The CDR3 region has the DNA TGCAGCGTACGGACAGGGGCGGCGGAGACCCAGTACTTC.

This clone was seen once. With a much larger clone just one base away, this may be a read error. The V gene is TRBV5-1, the J gene TRBJ2-7, with unresolved D. CDR1 is SGHRS and CDR2 is YFSETQ in the germline V gene. The CDR3 is 13 amino acids. V lost 4 bases and J lost 2, with 10 bases in between. The CDR3 here is CASSRVDTYEQYF. The DNA for the CDR3 is TGCGCCAGCAGCCGTGTCGATACCTACGAGCAGTACTTC.